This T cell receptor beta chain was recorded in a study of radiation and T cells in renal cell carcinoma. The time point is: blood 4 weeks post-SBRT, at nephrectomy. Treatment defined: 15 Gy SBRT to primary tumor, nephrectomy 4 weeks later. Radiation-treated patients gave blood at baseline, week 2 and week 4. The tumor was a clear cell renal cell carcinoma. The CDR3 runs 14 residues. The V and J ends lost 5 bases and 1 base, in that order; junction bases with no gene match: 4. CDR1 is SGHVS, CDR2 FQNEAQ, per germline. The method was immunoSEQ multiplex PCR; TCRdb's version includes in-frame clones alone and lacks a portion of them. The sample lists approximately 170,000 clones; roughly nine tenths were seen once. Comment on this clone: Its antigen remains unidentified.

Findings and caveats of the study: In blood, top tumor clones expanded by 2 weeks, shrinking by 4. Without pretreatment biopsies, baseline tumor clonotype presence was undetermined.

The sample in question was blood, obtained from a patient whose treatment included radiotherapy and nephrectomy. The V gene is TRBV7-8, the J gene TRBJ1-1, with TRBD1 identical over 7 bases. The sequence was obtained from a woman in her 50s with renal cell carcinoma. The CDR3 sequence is CASSTGQSNTEAFF. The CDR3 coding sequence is TGTGCCAGCAGCACGGGACAGTCGAACACTGAAGCTTTCTTT.